This T cell receptor beta chain stems from a study of cytotoxic CD8 clonotypes in ibrutinib-treated CLL. Findings of the study overall: Progressing and sustained-remission patients had different sampling times.

Concerning this clone: The antigen is undetermined.

The data were produced by immunoSEQ multiplex PCR, yet TCRdb's version contains in-frame clones alone and is incomplete. The table has about 330,000 clones, roughly 71% seen once. CDR1 is SGHAT and CDR2 is FQDESV in the germline V gene (reference sequence). The V gene lost 5 bases and the J gene lost 5 bases, with 25 bases spanning the gap. There are 18 residues in the CDR3. This TCR was sampled from a human donor with chronic lymphocytic leukemia. This chain links TRBV11-1 with TRBJ2-1, with a tentative D call TRBD1 (9 bases). This specimen was PBMCs, taken after 36 months of ibrutinib treatment. The CDR3 loop is CASSRAGTGSLADNEQFF. The CDR3 nucleotides read TGTGCCAGCAGCCGAGCCGGGACAGGGTCACTAGCGGACAATGAGCAGTTCTTC.